The 3 T cell receptor beta chains given below trace back to one sample, sequenced in a study of T cell repertoires in cytomegalovirus infection. TCRdb analysed the reads with MiXCR anew, one entry per CDR3 protein. The data hold around 260,000 distinct CDR3 sequences, with roughly 23% observed a single time. What was sequenced was PBMCs. These receptors were obtained from a human donor in good health (CMV status not recorded). Some clones in this sample may be carry-over from other donors' samples.

V and J are TRBV12-3 or TRBV12-4 and TRBJ2-7; D may be TRBD1 or TRBD2 (5 bases each). The CDR3 consists of 15 residues. Trimming stripped 6 bases from V and 5 bases from J, with 20 bases between. The DNA for the CDR3 is TGTGCCAGCAGACCTACTGGGACGAAAGGAAACGAGCAGTACTTC. Protein sequence: CASRPTGTKGNEQYF.

This clonotype has only a few counts. The chain is built from TRBV6-1 and TRBJ2-3; tentative D call: TRBD1 (5 bases). The CDR3 length is 13 residues. CDR1 is MNHNS and CDR2 is SASEGT in the germline V gene. Trimming left V 3 bases short and J 3 bases short, with 7 bases between. CDR3 loop: CASSETETDTQYF. The CDR3 nucleotides read TGTGCCAGCAGTGAGACAGAAACAGATACGCAGTATTTT.

This clonotype was picked up a small number of times. This rearrangement joins TRBV6-5 to TRBJ1-6; 10 bases align to TRBD1. The J segment lost 7 bases and the V segment lost 6 bases, leaving 3 bases of the junction unmatched. CDR3 length: 14 amino acids. Germline-derived CDR1 and CDR2 are MNHEY and SVGAGI. The CDR3 here is CASSRDRGNSPLHF. CDR3 in DNA: TGTGCCAGCAGCAGGGACAGGGGAAATTCACCCCTCCACTTT.